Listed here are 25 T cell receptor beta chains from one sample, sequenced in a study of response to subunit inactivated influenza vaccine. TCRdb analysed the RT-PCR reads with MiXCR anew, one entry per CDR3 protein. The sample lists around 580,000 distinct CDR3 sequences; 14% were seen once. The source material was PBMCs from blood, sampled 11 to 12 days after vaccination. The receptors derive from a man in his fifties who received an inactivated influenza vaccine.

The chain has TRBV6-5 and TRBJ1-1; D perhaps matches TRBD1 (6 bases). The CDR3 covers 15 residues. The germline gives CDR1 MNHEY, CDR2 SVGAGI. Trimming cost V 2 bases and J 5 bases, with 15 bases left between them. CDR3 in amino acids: CASSYPGRGTTEAFF. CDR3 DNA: TGTGCCAGCAGTTACCCGGGCAGGGGTACTACTGAAGCTTTCTTT.

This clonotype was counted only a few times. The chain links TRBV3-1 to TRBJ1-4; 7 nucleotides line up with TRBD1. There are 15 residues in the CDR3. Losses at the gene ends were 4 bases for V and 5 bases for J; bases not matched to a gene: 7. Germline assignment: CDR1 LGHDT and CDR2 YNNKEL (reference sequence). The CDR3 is CASSPGGQLNEKLFF. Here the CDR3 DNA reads TGTGCCAGCAGCCCCGGGGGACAGTTAAATGAAAAACTGTTTTTT.

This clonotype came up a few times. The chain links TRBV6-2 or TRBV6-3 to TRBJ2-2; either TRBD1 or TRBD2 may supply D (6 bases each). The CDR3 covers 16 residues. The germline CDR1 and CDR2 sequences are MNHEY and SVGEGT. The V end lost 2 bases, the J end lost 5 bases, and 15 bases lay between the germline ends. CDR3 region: CASSYGGGGRTGELFF. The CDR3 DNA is TGTGCCAGCAGTTACGGAGGGGGTGGTCGGACCGGGGAGCTGTTTTTT.

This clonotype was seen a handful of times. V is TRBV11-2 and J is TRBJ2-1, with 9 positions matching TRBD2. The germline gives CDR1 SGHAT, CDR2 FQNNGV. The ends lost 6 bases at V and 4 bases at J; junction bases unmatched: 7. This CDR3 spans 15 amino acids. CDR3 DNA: TGTGCCAGCAGGGGGGTGACTAGCGGATACAATGAGCAGTTCTTC. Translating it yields CASRGVTSGYNEQFF.

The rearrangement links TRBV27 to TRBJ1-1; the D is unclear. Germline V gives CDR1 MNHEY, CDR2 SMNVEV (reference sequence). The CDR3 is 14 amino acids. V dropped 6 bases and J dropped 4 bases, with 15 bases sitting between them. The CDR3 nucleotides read TGTGCCAGCAGCCGGACTTTCGAAAGCACTGAAGCTTTCTTT. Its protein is CASSRTFESTEAFF.

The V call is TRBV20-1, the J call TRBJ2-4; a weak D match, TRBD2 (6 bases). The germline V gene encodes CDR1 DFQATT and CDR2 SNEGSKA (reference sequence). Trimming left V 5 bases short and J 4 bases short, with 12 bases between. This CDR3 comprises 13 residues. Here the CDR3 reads CSAAGTPKNIQYF. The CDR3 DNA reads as TGCAGTGCTGCGGGGACGCCGAAAAACATTCAGTACTTC.

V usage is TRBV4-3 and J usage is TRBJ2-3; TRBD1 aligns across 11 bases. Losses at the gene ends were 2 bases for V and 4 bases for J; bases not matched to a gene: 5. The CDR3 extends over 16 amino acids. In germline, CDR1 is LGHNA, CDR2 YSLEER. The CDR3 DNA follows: TGCGCCAGCAGCCAATGGGGACAGGGGGGTGCAGATACGCAGTATTTT. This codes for CASSQWGQGGADTQYF.

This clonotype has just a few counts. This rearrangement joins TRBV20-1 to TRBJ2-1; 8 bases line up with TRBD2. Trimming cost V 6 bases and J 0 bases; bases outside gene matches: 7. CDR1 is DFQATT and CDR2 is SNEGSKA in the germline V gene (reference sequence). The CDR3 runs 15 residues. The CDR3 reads CSAPDSGSSYNEQFF. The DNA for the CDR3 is TGCAGTGCCCCGGACAGCGGGAGCTCCTACAATGAGCAGTTCTTC.

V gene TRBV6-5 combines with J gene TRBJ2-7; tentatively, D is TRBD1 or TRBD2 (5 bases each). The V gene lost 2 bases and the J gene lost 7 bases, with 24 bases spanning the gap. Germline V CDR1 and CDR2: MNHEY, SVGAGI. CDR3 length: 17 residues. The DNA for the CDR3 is TGTGCCAGCAGTTACATAACCCGGGACCTAAACATAGGAGAGCAGTACTTC. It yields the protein CASSYITRDLNIGEQYF.

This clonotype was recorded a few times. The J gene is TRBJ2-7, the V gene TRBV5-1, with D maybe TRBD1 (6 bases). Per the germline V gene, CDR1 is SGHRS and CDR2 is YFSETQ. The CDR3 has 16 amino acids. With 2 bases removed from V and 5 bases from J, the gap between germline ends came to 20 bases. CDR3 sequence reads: CASSLNGLQGQDEQYF. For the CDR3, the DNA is TGCGCCAGCAGCTTAAACGGGCTCCAGGGGCAGGACGAGCAGTACTTC.

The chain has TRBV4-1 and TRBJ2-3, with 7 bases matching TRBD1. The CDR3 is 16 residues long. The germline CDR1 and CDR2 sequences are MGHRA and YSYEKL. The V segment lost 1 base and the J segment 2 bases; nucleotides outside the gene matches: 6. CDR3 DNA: TGCGCCAGCAGCCAAGCCCAGACAGGGAACACAGATACGCAGTATTTT. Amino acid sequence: CASSQAQTGNTDTQYF.

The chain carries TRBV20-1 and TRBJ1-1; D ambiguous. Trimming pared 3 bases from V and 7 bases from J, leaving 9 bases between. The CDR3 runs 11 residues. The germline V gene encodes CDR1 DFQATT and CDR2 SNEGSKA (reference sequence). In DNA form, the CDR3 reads TGCAGTGCTAGCGCGGCCGGTGAAGCTTTCTTT. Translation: CSASAAGEAFF.

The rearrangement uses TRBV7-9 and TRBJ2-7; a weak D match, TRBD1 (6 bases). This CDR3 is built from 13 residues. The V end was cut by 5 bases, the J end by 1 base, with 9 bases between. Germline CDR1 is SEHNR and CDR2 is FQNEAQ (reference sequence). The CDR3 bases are TGTGCCAGCAGCATGACAGGTTCCTACGAGCAGTACTTC. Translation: CASSMTGSYEQYF.

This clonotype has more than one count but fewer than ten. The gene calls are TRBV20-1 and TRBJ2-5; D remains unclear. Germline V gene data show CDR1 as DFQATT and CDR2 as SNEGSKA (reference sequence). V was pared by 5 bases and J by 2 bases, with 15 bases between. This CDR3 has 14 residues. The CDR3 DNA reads TGCAGTGCTCGGCTTTCTTACGTACAAGAGACCCAGTACTTC. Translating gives CSARLSYVQETQYF.

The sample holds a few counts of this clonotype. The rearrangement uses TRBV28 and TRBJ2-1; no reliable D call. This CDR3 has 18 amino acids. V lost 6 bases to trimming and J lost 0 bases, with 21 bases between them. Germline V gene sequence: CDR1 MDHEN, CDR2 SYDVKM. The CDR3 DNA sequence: TGTGCCAGCAGGAAACAGTGGGCCGTACGGCGCTCCTACAATGAGCAGTTCTTC. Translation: CASRKQWAVRRSYNEQFF.

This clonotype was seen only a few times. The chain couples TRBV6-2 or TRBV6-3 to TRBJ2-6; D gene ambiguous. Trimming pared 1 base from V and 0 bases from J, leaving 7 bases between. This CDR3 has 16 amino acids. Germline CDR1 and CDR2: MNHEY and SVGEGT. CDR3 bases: TGTGCCAGCAGTTACTGGGTTCCCTCTGGGGCCAACGTCCTGACTTTC. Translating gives CASSYWVPSGANVLTF.

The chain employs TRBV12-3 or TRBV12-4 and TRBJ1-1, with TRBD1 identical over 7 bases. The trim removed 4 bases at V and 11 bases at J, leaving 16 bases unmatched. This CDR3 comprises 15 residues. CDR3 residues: CASSYPDRQRGRAFF. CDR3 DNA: TGTGCCAGCAGTTATCCGGACAGGCAAAGGGGAAGGGCTTTCTTT.

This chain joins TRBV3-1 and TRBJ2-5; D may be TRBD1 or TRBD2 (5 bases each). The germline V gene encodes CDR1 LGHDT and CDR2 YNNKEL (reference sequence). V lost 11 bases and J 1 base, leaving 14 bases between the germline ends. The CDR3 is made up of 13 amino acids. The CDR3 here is CAAQGTSQETQYF. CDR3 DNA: TGTGCCGCCCAAGGGACGAGCCAAGAGACCCAGTACTTC.

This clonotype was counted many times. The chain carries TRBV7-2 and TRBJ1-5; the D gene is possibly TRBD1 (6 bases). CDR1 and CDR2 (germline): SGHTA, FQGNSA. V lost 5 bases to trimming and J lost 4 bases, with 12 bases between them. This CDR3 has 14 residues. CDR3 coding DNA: TGTGCCAGCAGCGTTACAGGGCAGAATCAGCCCCAGCATTTT. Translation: CASSVTGQNQPQHF.

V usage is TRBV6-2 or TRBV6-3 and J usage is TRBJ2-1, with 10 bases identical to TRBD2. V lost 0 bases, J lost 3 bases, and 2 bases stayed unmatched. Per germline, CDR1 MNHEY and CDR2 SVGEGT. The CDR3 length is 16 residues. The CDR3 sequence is CASSYSRTSGYNEQFF. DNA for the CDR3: TGTGCCAGCAGTTACTCGAGGACTAGCGGCTACAATGAGCAGTTCTTC.

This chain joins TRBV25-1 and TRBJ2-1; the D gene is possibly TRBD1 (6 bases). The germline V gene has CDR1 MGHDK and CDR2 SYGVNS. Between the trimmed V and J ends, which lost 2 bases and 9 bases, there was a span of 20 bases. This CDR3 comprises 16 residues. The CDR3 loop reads CASSETGLVLQGEQFF. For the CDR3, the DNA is TGTGCCAGCAGTGAAACGGGTCTAGTCCTACAGGGTGAGCAGTTCTTC.

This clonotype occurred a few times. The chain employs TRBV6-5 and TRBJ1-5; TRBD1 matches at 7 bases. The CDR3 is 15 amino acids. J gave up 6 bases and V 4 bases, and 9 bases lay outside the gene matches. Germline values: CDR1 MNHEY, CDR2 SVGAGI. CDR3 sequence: CASSSYRGTVQPQHF. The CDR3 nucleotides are TGTGCCAGCAGTTCCTACAGGGGAACGGTTCAGCCCCAGCATTTT.

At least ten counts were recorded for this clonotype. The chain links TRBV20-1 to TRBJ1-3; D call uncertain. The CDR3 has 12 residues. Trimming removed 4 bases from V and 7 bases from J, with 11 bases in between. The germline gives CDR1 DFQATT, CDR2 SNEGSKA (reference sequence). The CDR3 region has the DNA TGCAGTGCTATTTGGAGAGCGAACACCATATATTTT. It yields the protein CSAIWRANTIYF.

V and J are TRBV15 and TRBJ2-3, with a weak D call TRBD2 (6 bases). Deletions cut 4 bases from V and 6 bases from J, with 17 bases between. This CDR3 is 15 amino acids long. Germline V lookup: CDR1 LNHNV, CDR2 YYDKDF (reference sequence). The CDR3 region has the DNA TGTGCCACCAGCACTTCTCGCGGGAAGGTGGATACGCAGTATTTT. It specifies CATSTSRGKVDTQYF.

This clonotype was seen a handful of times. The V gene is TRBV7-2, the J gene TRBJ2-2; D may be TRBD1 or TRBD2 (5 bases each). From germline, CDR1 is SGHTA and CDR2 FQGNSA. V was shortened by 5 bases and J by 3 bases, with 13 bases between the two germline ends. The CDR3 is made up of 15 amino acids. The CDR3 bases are TGTGCCAGCAGCCCTGCCGGGACGTACACCGGGGAGCTGTTTTTT. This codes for CASSPAGTYTGELFF.